This T cell receptor beta chain was observed in a study of blood T cell repertoires in COVID-19 (TCRdb year 2020). Background on the whole study: Collaborator samples came from the United States, Italy and Spain and covered acute and convalescent phases of COVID-19. Samples were obtained from the ongoing ImmuneRACE study (first 160 participants) and from about 1,300 subjects provided by 6 global collaborators. The material from the prospective study consisted of cDNA or gDNA derived from T cells, B-cell-depleted T cells, or PBMCs. Where available, HLA class I and class II types were obtained from metadata supplied by the sample provider rather than from assay-based typing. Deeply sampled blood TCRbeta repertoires from subjects exposed to, actively infected with, or recovered from COVID-19 were included in the dataset. Nearly every sample came with metadata listing a de-identified subject ID, COVID-19 status, age in years and sex. The repertoires were made available in a free public database intended to serve as a resource for research on the immune response to SARS-CoV-2.

At one collaborating source in Seattle, patients were enrolled during active infection and were followed longitudinally through the course of disease. Collaborating institutions collected whole blood in K2EDTA tubes following their own protocols. For TCRbeta analysis, collaborators shipped samples as frozen whole blood, isolated PBMCs, or DNA extracted from either of those sample types. V is clipped by 6 bases and J by 7 bases, and the sequence between their germline boundaries is 3 bases long. The germline V gene encodes CDR1 MGHDK and CDR2 SYGVNS. The CDR3 measures 10 amino acids from cysteine to phenylalanine. Kept here is only the CDR3 DNA, which spans 30 bases and is read in frame from base 1. For this clone: No antigen is known for it. The input lacks base qualities; no much larger clone sits a single base away.

The immunoSEQ Assay, a bias-controlled multiplex PCR, was used to amplify TCRbeta CDR3 regions from genomic DNA. For the original study's pipeline: The number of nucleated cells in each sample was estimated from the amplification of reference gene primers within the assay. Sequence reads were collapsed and filtered to measure the absolute abundance of every unique TCRbeta CDR3 rearrangement. For each sample, productive Simpson clonality was calculated by taking the square root of Simpson's diversity index across productive rearrangements. As stored in TCRdb, this immuneACCESS dataset retains in-frame rearrangements with V and J assigned. A fraction of the clones does not appear; measured against another copy, unresolved V genes explain less than half of the discrepancy, and the remainder lacks a known reason. For V, J and clone size, that table is used; D and trimming come from the DNA. The sample table lists fewer than 400,000 clones, about 90% of them with a count of one. The top ten clones comprise 1.8% of the sample.

Study-wide conclusions, independent of this receptor: The amount of clinical and demographic metadata varied by source and participant and was provided uncurated.

The sequenced sample consisted of peripheral blood. Recombination linked TRBV25-1 to TRBJ1-4, with the D segment identity uncertain. This TCR was sampled from a woman under 40 with COVID-19, enrolled during active disease. The DNA reads TGTGCCAGCAGAGCTGAAAAACTGTTTTTT. Translation gives CASRAEKLFF. Beyond the CDR3, the reference TRBV25-1 and TRBJ1-4 genes provide the residues; the full variable domain reads: EADIYQTPRYLVIGTGKKITLECSQTMGHDKMYWYQQDPGMELHLIHYSYGVNSTEKGDLSSESTVSRIRTEHFPLTLESARPSHTSQYLCASRAEKLFFGSGTQLSVL.